This T cell receptor (beta chain) was documented in a study of blood T cell repertoires in COVID-19. Assay used: immunoSEQ multiplex PCR; TCRdb lists only in-frame clones, some missing. The sample lists about 230,000 clones; around four fifths were seen once. The CDR3 covers 16 residues. This chain joins TRBV21-1 and TRBJ1-1; the table's D call of TRBD1 was not tested on the DNA. TRBV21-1 is a recognized pseudogene. The receptor's source is a woman in her 70s with active or convalescent COVID-19. What was sequenced was peripheral blood. The CDR3 DNA follows: TGTGCCAGCAGCAAAGTAAGGTACAGGGGAGTGGCTGAAGCTTTCTTT. It yields the protein CASSKVRYRGVAEAFF.